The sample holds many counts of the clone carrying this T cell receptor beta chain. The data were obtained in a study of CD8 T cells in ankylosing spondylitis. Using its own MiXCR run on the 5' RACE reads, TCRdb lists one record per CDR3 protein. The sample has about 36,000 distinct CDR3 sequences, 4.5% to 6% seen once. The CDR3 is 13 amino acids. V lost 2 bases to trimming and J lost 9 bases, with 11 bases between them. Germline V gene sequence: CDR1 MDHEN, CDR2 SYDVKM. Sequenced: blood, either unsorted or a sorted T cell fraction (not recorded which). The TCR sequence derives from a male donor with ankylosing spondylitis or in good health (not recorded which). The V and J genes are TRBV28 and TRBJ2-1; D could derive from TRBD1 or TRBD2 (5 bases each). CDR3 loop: CASSLVGGTEQFF. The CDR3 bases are TGTGCCAGCAGTTTAGTGGGTGGGACTGAGCAGTTCTTC.